This is a list of T cell receptor beta chains from one sample in a study of blood T cells in healthy people across ages. TCRdb independently ran MiXCR on the 5' RACE reads; one entry per CDR3 protein. The sample carries around 900,000 distinct CDR3 sequences, 25% to 35% recorded once. The sequenced material came from blood. The receptors come from a woman of 80 years or more in good health. The CDR3 runs from the conserved cysteine through the conserved F or W.

v_call: TRBV30
j_call: TRBJ2-1
cdr3_aa: CAWSVGYEQFF

v_call: TRBV10-3
j_call: TRBJ2-7
cdr3_aa: CAIRALTYEQYF

v_call: TRBV18
j_call: TRBJ2-6
cdr3_aa: CASSPTGGKTGANVLTF

v_call: TRBV7-2
j_call: TRBJ2-7
cdr3_aa: CASSSIGGDRCHF

v_call: TRBV11-2
j_call: -
cdr3_aa: CASSPGVGIKETQYF

v_call: TRBV6-2/TRBV6-3
j_call: TRBJ1-1
cdr3_aa: CASSSGGWRVSNTEAFF

v_call: TRBV5-1
j_call: TRBJ2-1
cdr3_aa: CASSLRLTGDLYNEQFF

v_call: TRBV27
j_call: TRBJ1-6
cdr3_aa: CASRPAGSSPLHF

v_call: TRBV20-1
j_call: TRBJ2-3
cdr3_aa: CSAMSPGPRRSTDTQYF

v_call: TRBV11-2
j_call: TRBJ2-5
cdr3_aa: CASSLGPSETQYF

v_call: TRBV5-1
j_call: TRBJ2-1
cdr3_aa: CASRRDSDEQFF

v_call: TRBV20-1
j_call: TRBJ2-5
cdr3_aa: CSARDLSRGPRAETQYF

v_call: TRBV5-5
j_call: TRBJ2-1
cdr3_aa: CASSLVFGAYNEQFF

v_call: TRBV7-2
j_call: TRBJ2-5
cdr3_aa: CASSPTGLGNEQYF

v_call: TRBV2
j_call: TRBJ2-1
cdr3_aa: CASSPLTGTHLYNEQFF

v_call: TRBV4-2
j_call: TRBJ1-2
cdr3_aa: CASSPGAGYTF

v_call: TRBV7-2
j_call: TRBJ1-6
cdr3_aa: CASSRGQFYNSPLHF

v_call: TRBV12-3/TRBV12-4
j_call: TRBJ2-7
cdr3_aa: CASSLGTGRAFGYEQYF

v_call: TRBV29-1
j_call: TRBJ1-2
cdr3_aa: CSVVDRTYGYTF

v_call: TRBV20-1
j_call: TRBJ1-4
cdr3_aa: CSASHRLRGPTNEKLFF

v_call: TRBV28
j_call: TRBJ2-7
cdr3_aa: CASSRTWTGAYEQYF

v_call: TRBV6-5
j_call: TRBJ1-1
cdr3_aa: CACSGVGTNEAFF

v_call: TRBV7-9
j_call: TRBJ2-1
cdr3_aa: CTSSPDRGPPRLYNEQFF

v_call: TRBV7-6
j_call: TRBJ2-5
cdr3_aa: CASSLASPQETQYF

v_call: TRBV7-2
j_call: TRBJ1-5
cdr3_aa: CTSSLGGAGNQPQHF

v_call: TRBV20-1
j_call: TRBJ1-6
cdr3_aa: CSARFGGRTYNSPLHF

v_call: TRBV6-1
j_call: TRBJ1-1
cdr3_aa: CASSVWGSEAFF

v_call: TRBV7-6
j_call: TRBJ2-4
cdr3_aa: CASSFGQPLAKNIQYF

v_call: TRBV7-6
j_call: TRBJ2-7
cdr3_aa: CASSLERNSYEQYF

v_call: TRBV5-1
j_call: TRBJ2-3
cdr3_aa: CASSLGQGANTDTQYF

v_call: TRBV12-3/TRBV12-4
j_call: TRBJ1-1
cdr3_aa: CAGLGRPTEAFF

v_call: TRBV18
j_call: TRBJ2-5
cdr3_aa: CASSPILAGGMEETQYF

v_call: TRBV11-2
j_call: TRBJ2-3
cdr3_aa: CASSVTSGGTDTQYF

v_call: TRBV20-1
j_call: TRBJ1-2
cdr3_aa: CSARDPGGWGRTF

v_call: TRBV4-3
j_call: TRBJ1-1
cdr3_aa: CASSLSRRTEAFF

v_call: TRBV7-2
j_call: TRBJ2-1
cdr3_aa: CASSFRGGGGGEQFF

v_call: TRBV3-1
j_call: TRBJ1-1
cdr3_aa: CASSLRQGSEAFF

v_call: TRBV7-2
j_call: TRBJ1-1
cdr3_aa: CASSILKGNTEAFF

v_call: TRBV12-2
j_call: TRBJ2-7
cdr3_aa: CASRLIGRGRFSKQYF

v_call: TRBV7-2
j_call: TRBJ2-1
cdr3_aa: CASSFGLAGTRYNEQFF

v_call: TRBV7-8
j_call: TRBJ1-1
cdr3_aa: CASSWNLRGNTEAFF

v_call: TRBV7-9
j_call: TRBJ1-1
cdr3_aa: CASSLRGGPEAFF

v_call: TRBV7-2
j_call: TRBJ2-4
cdr3_aa: CASSSPDRENIQYF

v_call: TRBV27
j_call: TRBJ2-2
cdr3_aa: CASSPTGRTTGELFF

v_call: TRBV20-1
j_call: TRBJ2-2
cdr3_aa: CSARVSWRASGPGTGELFF

v_call: TRBV7-2
j_call: TRBJ2-4
cdr3_aa: CASSYDRIAKNIQYF

v_call: TRBV7-2
j_call: TRBJ2-1
cdr3_aa: CASSLNGRVDEQFF

v_call: TRBV2
j_call: TRBJ2-7
cdr3_aa: CASSARQGSYERYF

v_call: TRBV6-5
j_call: TRBJ2-3
cdr3_aa: CASARAGGSDTQYF

v_call: TRBV7-9
j_call: TRBJ2-5
cdr3_aa: CASSHTDRISSEQYF